This TCR beta chain was sequenced for a study of cytomegalovirus exposure and HLA in healthy donors. Study conclusions and caveats: TCR beta sequences reportedly predicted most subjects' HLA-A and HLA-B alleles accurately. In a later analysis, TCR association rates varied by HLA locus: DRB1 most, HLA-C fewest.

Germline CDR1 and CDR2: ENHRY and SYGVKD. The CDR3 extends over 12 amino acids. With 10 bases removed from V and 1 base from J, the gap between germline ends came to 10 bases. The donors, nominally healthy at sampling, likely had unrecorded immune exposures. It was with 60 Vbeta and 13 Jbeta primers that the PCR ran. Sequenced by immunoSEQ multiplex PCR; TCRdb stores in-frame clones only, minus some. The table includes 100,000 or so clones, about 75% detected once. About this clone itself: What it recognizes is unknown.

The rearrangement uses TRBV10-3 and TRBJ1-1; maybe TRBD1 (6 bases). The TCR was taken from a man aged 30 to 39 in good health and CMV-seropositive. The sequenced material came from PBMCs. CDR3 coding DNA: TGTGCCACCCAGGGGACGAACACTGAAGCTTTCTTT. It translates to CATQGTNTEAFF.